Listed here are 26 T cell receptor beta chains from one sample, sequenced in a study of blood T cell repertoires in COVID-19. Here immunoSEQ multiplex PCR was the method, and the copy in TCRdb shows in-frame clones only, minus some. The sample lists 50,000 to 65,000 clones; 86% were seen once. The sample comprised peripheral blood. The receptors here all came from a man aged 45 to 65 with active COVID-19.

This rearrangement joins TRBV5-4 to TRBJ1-4, with D maybe TRBD1 (5 bases). Germline CDR1 and CDR2: SGHNT and YYREEE (reference sequence). Trimming took 4 bases from V and 11 from J, leaving 21 bases between them. There are 15 residues in the CDR3. The CDR3 loop reads CASSRAGSYGGKLFF. In DNA, the CDR3 is TGTGCCAGCAGCCGAGCCGGGAGTTATGGGGGGAAACTGTTTTTT.

This chain connects TRBV6-1 to TRBJ1-2, with 7 bases that match TRBD1. This CDR3 contains 16 residues. Germline CDR1 reads MNHNS; CDR2 reads SASEGT. Unmatched junction bases numbered 7, after V lost 1 base and J lost 2 bases. The CDR3 protein is CASSEVGTGVNYGYTF. CDR3 bases: TGTGCCAGCAGTGAAGTAGGAACAGGGGTAAACTATGGCTACACCTTC.

The chain is built from TRBV10-3 and TRBJ2-7; D perhaps matches TRBD1 (7 bases). Germline V CDR1 and CDR2: ENHRY, SYGVKD. The CDR3 runs to 14 residues. The germline V and J ends were trimmed by 4 bases and 4 bases, with 14 bases remaining between them. This chain's CDR3 is CAISGGQGGYEQYF. As DNA, the CDR3 is TGTGCCATCAGTGGAGGTCAGGGGGGATACGAGCAGTACTTC.

The genes are TRBV18 and TRBJ2-5; D is perhaps TRBD2 (6 bases). Trimming pared 0 bases from V and 5 bases from J, leaving 13 bases between. The CDR3 has 15 amino acids. Germline V gene sequence: CDR1 KGHSH, CDR2 LQKENI. CDR3 region: CASSPPAEEGETQYF. CDR3 sequence (DNA): TGTGCCAGCTCACCACCGGCGGAGGAGGGGGAGACCCAGTACTTC.

The rearrangement links TRBV30 to TRBJ1-5; 7 nucleotides agree with TRBD1. V shed 0 bases and J 8 bases; nucleotides not matched to a gene: 7. Germline CDR1 reads GTSNPN; CDR2 reads SVGIG (reference sequence). The CDR3 sequence is 14 residues long. CDR3 bases: TGTGCCTGGAGTGTAGGAGGGGGCAAGGAGCCCCAGCATTTT. Protein: CAWSVGGGKEPQHF.

The V gene is TRBV18, the J gene TRBJ2-5; the match to TRBD2 covers 9 bases. Germline V gene lookup returns CDR1 KGHSH and CDR2 LQKENI. The CDR3 runs 14 residues. V trimming: 4 bases; J trimming: 3 bases; junction bases outside the gene matches: 3. CDR3 sequence: CASSLAGDEETQYF. Here the CDR3 DNA reads TGTGCCAGCTCACTAGCGGGGGACGAAGAGACCCAGTACTTC.

The V call is TRBV19, the J call TRBJ2-3; 8 bases match TRBD2. This CDR3 has 16 residues. Per germline, CDR1 LNHDA and CDR2 SQIVND (reference sequence). The V and J ends lost 3 bases and 0 bases, in that order; junction bases with no gene match: 5. As DNA, the CDR3 is TGTGCCAGTAGTATTGGTAGCGGGGAGAGCACAGATACGCAGTATTTT. This gives the protein CASSIGSGESTDTQYF.

This clone has a handful of counts. This chain uses TRBV24-1 with TRBJ1-1, with 7 positions matching TRBD1. CDR1 is KGHDR and CDR2 is SFDVKD in the germline V gene. V trimming: 4 bases; J trimming: 5 bases; junction bases outside the gene matches: 6. CDR3 size: 14 residues. CDR3 in DNA: TGTGCCACCAGTGAAGCGACAGGGCGGACTGAAGCTTTCTTT. Amino acid sequence: CATSEATGRTEAFF.

The V gene is TRBV7-2, the J gene TRBJ2-7; 9 bases agree with TRBD1. Germline V CDR1 and CDR2: SGHTA, FQGNSA. This CDR3 spans 15 amino acids. Trimming at V came to 6 bases and at J to 5 bases, leaving 11 bases not matched to a gene. The CDR3: CASSPPGTGMNEQYF. CDR3 nucleotide sequence: TGTGCCAGCAGTCCCCCCGGGACAGGGATGAACGAGCAGTACTTC.

The chain is built from TRBV4-1 and TRBJ1-2; the D gene is possibly TRBD1 (6 bases). The germline V and J ends were trimmed by 0 bases and 6 bases, with 20 bases remaining between them. This CDR3 has 17 residues. In germline, CDR1 is MGHRA, CDR2 YSYEKL. CDR3 nucleotides: TGCGCCAGCAGCCAAGAGGTTTCGAGGGGGTTCCGGGATGGCTACACCTTC. It translates to CASSQEVSRGFRDGYTF.

The genes are TRBV5-3 and TRBJ2-1; TRBD2 matches at 10 bases. TRBV5-3 is an open reading frame, and its role is uncertain. The V and J ends lost 5 bases and 10 bases, in that order; junction bases with no gene match: 6. This CDR3 is 13 amino acids long. CDR3 amino acids: CARRPSGSGEQFF. Here the CDR3 DNA reads TGTGCCAGAAGGCCTAGCGGGAGTGGAGAGCAGTTCTTC.

The chain couples TRBV29-1 to TRBJ1-2; a weak D match, TRBD1 (6 bases). Germline values: CDR1 SQVTM, CDR2 ANQGSEA. Trimming removed 5 bases from V and 4 bases from J, with 17 bases in between. The CDR3 is 14 amino acids. As DNA, the CDR3 is TGCAGCGTTCGTACAGGGCGGGTCGGCTATGGCTACACCTTC. Its translation is CSVRTGRVGYGYTF.

This chain uses TRBV5-1 with TRBJ2-6, with 9 bases fitting TRBD1. V dropped 4 bases and J dropped 3; count of bases not matched to a gene: 11. Germline CDR1 and CDR2: SGHRS and YFSETQ. The CDR3 extends over 18 amino acids. Here the CDR3 DNA reads TGCGCCAGCAGCAAGACAGGGGGAAGGAATTTTGGGGCCAACGTCCTGACTTTC. Its translation: CASSKTGGRNFGANVLTF.

The gene calls are TRBV7-3 and TRBJ2-7, with a weak D call TRBD1 (6 bases). From germline, CDR1 is SGHTA and CDR2 FQGTGA. Trimming shortened V by 6 bases and J by 0 bases, and 12 bases separated the two germline ends. The CDR3 is made up of 14 amino acids. The CDR3 region has the DNA TGTGCCAGCAGTCCGGACAGTCGCTCCTACGAGCAGTACTTC. It is translated as CASSPDSRSYEQYF.

The genes are TRBV5-1 and TRBJ2-7; 11 bases are shared with TRBD1. The CDR3 is 15 residues long. The germline V gene encodes CDR1 SGHRS and CDR2 YFSETQ. The J segment lost 3 bases and the V segment lost 4 bases, leaving 6 bases of the junction unmatched. CDR3 in DNA: TGCGCCAGCAGCCCTGGACAGGGGGCTCGCTACGAGCAGTACTTC. Translating it yields CASSPGQGARYEQYF.

The rearrangement uses TRBV10-3 and TRBJ1-1; the match to TRBD1 covers 8 bases. CDR3 length: 16 amino acids. After removal of 2 bases from V and 3 bases from J, the junction contained 8 bases not matched to a gene. Germline lookup yields CDR1 ENHRY and CDR2 SYGVKD. CDR3 DNA: TGTGCCATCAGTGAGCCGCTACAGGGGGGTGACACTGAAGCTTTCTTT. Its translation is CAISEPLQGGDTEAFF.

The chain has TRBV27 and TRBJ2-1, with D possibly being TRBD2 (5 bases). CDR1 is MNHEY, CDR2 SMNVEV, per germline (reference sequence). V shed 3 bases and J shed 0 bases, with 9 bases lying between them. This CDR3 has 15 residues. This CDR3 is CASSLERSSYNEQFF. The CDR3 region has the DNA TGTGCCAGCAGTTTGGAGCGGTCCTCCTACAATGAGCAGTTCTTC.

The chain links TRBV6-5 to TRBJ1-3; possible D gene TRBD1, 5 bases. V shed 5 bases and J shed 9 bases, with 11 bases lying between them. This CDR3 spans 12 amino acids. Germline CDR1 reads MNHEY; CDR2 reads SVGAGI. CDR3 DNA sequence: TGTGCCAGCAGTCACCGGGGGAGCACCATATATTTT. It codes for CASSHRGSTIYF.

This clone has only one observation. The rearrangement links TRBV4-1 to TRBJ2-5; 9 positions agree with TRBD1. CDR1 is MGHRA, CDR2 YSYEKL, per germline. The CDR3 loop spans 14 amino acids. Trimming took 4 bases from V and 2 from J; bases not matched to a gene: 2. The CDR3 nucleotides read TGCGCCAGCAGCCGGACAGGGGCTCAAGAGACCCAGTACTTC. It translates to CASSRTGAQETQYF.

This clone is a singleton in its sample. The V call is TRBV4-1, the J call TRBJ2-7, with a weak D call TRBD2 (6 bases). Germline assignment: CDR1 MGHRA and CDR2 YSYEKL. CDR3 size: 17 residues. Trimming took off 1 base at V and 0 bases at J, with 16 bases between the two ends. Here the CDR3 DNA reads TGCGCCAGCAGCCAAGTTGTAGGCCGGCGGGGCTCCTACGAGCAGTACTTC. Protein sequence: CASSQVVGRRGSYEQYF.

The chain recombines TRBV5-4 with TRBJ2-3; TRBD1 is a possible D gene (5 bases). V gave up 5 bases and J gave up 4 bases, with 8 bases separating them. The CDR3 is 12 residues long. CDR1 and CDR2 from the germline V gene are SGHNT and YYREEE (reference sequence). DNA for the CDR3: TGTGCCAGCAGTACAGGTTCAGATACGCAGTATTTT. This codes for CASSTGSDTQYF. The full variable domain, with the rest looked up from reference TRBV5-4 and TRBJ2-3, is ETGVTQSPTHLIKTRGQQVTLRCSSQSGHNTVSWYQQALGQGPQFIFQYYREEENGRGNFPPRFSGLQFPNYSSELNVNALELDDSALYLCASSTGSDTQYFGPGTRLTVL.

This clone was seen a single time. The chain uses TRBV5-5 and TRBJ2-5; D is possibly TRBD2 (5 bases). The V end lost 1 base, the J end lost 2 bases, and 12 bases lay between the germline ends. The CDR3 covers 15 residues. Germline V CDR1 and CDR2: SGHKS, YYEKEE (reference sequence). CDR3 nucleotide sequence: TGTGCCAGCAGCTTGTTTGTGGACTCACAAGAGACCCAGTACTTC. Amino acids: CASSLFVDSQETQYF.

The chain employs TRBV24-1 and TRBJ2-1, with D perhaps TRBD2 (5 bases). The germline V gene encodes CDR1 KGHDR and CDR2 SFDVKD. This CDR3 is 15 amino acids long. Trimming took 5 bases from V and 2 from J, leaving 12 bases between them. The CDR3 nucleotides are TGTGCCACCAGTGCCGGGGAGAGCACCTACAATGAGCAGTTCTTC. As protein: CATSAGESTYNEQFF.

The chain has TRBV27 and TRBJ1-5; D not certain. Trimming pared 2 bases from V and 6 bases from J, leaving 11 bases between. The germline gives CDR1 MNHEY, CDR2 SMNVEV (reference sequence). The CDR3 has 14 residues. The CDR3 DNA is TGTGCCAGCAGTTTAGAGGGATTCGTTCAGCCCCAGCATTTT. This translates into CASSLEGFVQPQHF.

J is TRBJ2-1 and V is TRBV12-3 or TRBV12-4; tentatively, D is TRBD2 (5 bases). This CDR3 has 13 residues. Trimming removed 6 bases at V and 7 bases at J, with 13 bases between. CDR3 bases: TGTGCCAGCAGCCCCACTAGGTATAATGAGCAGTTCTTC. As protein: CASSPTRYNEQFF.

This clone was observed once. This rearrangement joins TRBV7-6 to TRBJ2-2, with TRBD2 matching over 11 bases. After removal of 2 bases from V and 0 bases from J, the junction contained 14 bases not matched to a gene. CDR1 is SGHVS and CDR2 is FNYEAQ in the germline V gene. The CDR3 totals 21 residues. The CDR3 DNA follows: TGTGCCAGCAGCTTATCTCGGTTGAGACTAGCGGGACTCGCGAACACCGGGGAGCTGTTTTTT. Its protein is CASSLSRLRLAGLANTGELFF. Full variable domain (remainder filled in from reference TRBV7-6 and TRBJ2-2): GAGVSQSPRYKVTKRGQDVALRCDPISGHVSLYWYRQALGQGPEFLTYFNYEAQQDKSGLPNDRFSAERPEGSISTLTIQRTEQRDSAMYRCASSLSRLRLAGLANTGELFFGEGSRLTVL.